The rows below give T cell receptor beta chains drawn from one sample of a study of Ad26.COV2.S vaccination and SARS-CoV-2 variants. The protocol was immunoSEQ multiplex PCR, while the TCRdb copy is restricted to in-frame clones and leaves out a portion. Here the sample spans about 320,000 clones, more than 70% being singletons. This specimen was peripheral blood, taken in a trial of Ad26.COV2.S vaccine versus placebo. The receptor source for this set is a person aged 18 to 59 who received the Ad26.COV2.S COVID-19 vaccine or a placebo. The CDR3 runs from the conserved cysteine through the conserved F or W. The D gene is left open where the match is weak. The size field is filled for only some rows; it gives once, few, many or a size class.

CASSPDEKLFF | TGTGCCAGCTCACCGGATGAAAAACTGTTTTTT | NA | NA | TRBJ1-4 | TRBV18
CASSLAGGGYEQYF | TGCGCCAGCAGCTTAGCGGGGGGAGGATACGAGCAGTACTTC | TRBD2 | NA | TRBJ2-7 | TRBV5-1
CAITQLGLAGSPDTQYF | TGTGCCATCACCCAACTGGGACTAGCGGGGTCCCCAGATACGCAGTATTTT | TRBD2 | NA | TRBJ2-3 | TRBV10-3
CASSSGLYEQYF | TGTGCCAGCTCATCAGGGCTCTACGAGCAGTACTTC | NA | NA | TRBJ2-7 | TRBV18
CATSDPRTEEDTDTQYF | TGTGCCACCAGTGATCCGCGGACGGAAGAGGACACAGATACGCAGTATTTT | NA | once | TRBJ2-3 | TRBV24-1
CASSYRRSANTEAFF | TGTGCCAGCAGCTACAGGCGTTCCGCGAACACTGAAGCTTTCTTT | NA | NA | TRBJ1-1 | TRBV7-2
CASSWNIAGGQETQYF | TGCGCCAGCAGCTGGAACATAGCGGGGGGGCAAGAGACCCAGTACTTC | TRBD2 | NA | TRBJ2-5 | TRBV5-1
CASRLAYLIDRDTEAFF | TGTGCAAGTCGCTTAGCTTACTTAATCGACAGGGACACTGAAGCTTTCTTT | NA | NA | TRBJ1-1 | TRBV12-2
CASSLVRGPGGQPQHF | TGTGCTAGCAGCTTAGTGAGGGGACCAGGCGGTCAGCCCCAGCATTTT | NA | NA | TRBJ1-5 | TRBV7-7
CASSLHGLETQYF | TGTGCCAGCAGCTTGCATGGTTTGGAGACCCAGTACTTC | NA | NA | TRBJ2-5 | TRBV5-6
CASSIGQGWAQPQHF | TGTGCCAGCTCAATAGGACAGGGATGGGCTCAGCCCCAGCATTTT | TRBD1 | NA | TRBJ1-5 | TRBV18
CASSLVFGSSTEAYGYTF | TGTGCCAGCAGCTTAGTTTTCGGCTCTTCGACGGAGGCCTATGGCTACACCTTC | NA | NA | TRBJ1-2 | TRBV7-2
CASSFTGANSPLHF | TGTGCCAGCAGCTTTACAGGAGCAAATTCACCCCTCCACTTT | NA | once | TRBJ1-6 | TRBV14
CANSLTQMNTEAFF | TGTGCCAACAGTTTAACACAAATGAACACTGAAGCTTTCTTT | NA | NA | TRBJ1-1 | TRBV27
CSARRDEQFF | TGCAGTGCGAGAAGGGATGAGCAGTTCTTC | NA | NA | TRBJ2-1 | TRBV20-1
CASSLKRVTEAFF | TGTGCCAGCAGCTTAAAAAGGGTTACTGAAGCTTTCTTT | NA | NA | TRBJ1-1 | TRBV5-6
CASSLDGSLNYGYTF | TGTGCCAGCAGCTTGGATGGATCCTTAAACTATGGCTACACCTTC | NA | NA | TRBJ1-2 | TRBV5-5
CASSLSRRTVVEAFF | TGTGCCAGCAGTTTATCCCGACGGACAGTAGTTGAAGCTTTCTTT | NA | NA | TRBJ1-1 | TRBV28
CASSLAVGFQYF | TGTGCCAGCAGCTTAGCTGTAGGGTTTCAGTACTTC | NA | NA | TRBJ2-4 | TRBV7-2
CASSGRASGGGYNEQFF | TGTGCCAGCAGTGGTCGGGCTAGCGGGGGGGGCTACAATGAGCAGTTCTTC | TRBD2 | NA | TRBJ2-1 | TRBV11-3
CTSSPPDEGIKNQPQHF | TGCACCAGCAGTCCCCCCGATGAGGGCATTAAAAATCAGCCCCAGCATTTT | NA | NA | TRBJ1-5 | TRBV1
CASRPRDRGDTQYF | TGTGCCAGCAGACCCCGGGACAGGGGAGATACGCAGTATTTT | TRBD1 | NA | TRBJ2-3 | TRBV3-1/TRBV3-2
CASSESQETQYF | TGCGCCAGCAGCGAATCACAAGAGACCCAGTACTTC | NA | NA | TRBJ2-5 | TRBV5-1
CASSQEGTGRDGYTF | TGCGCCAGCAGCCAAGAGGGGACAGGGAGGGATGGCTACACCTTC | TRBD1 | NA | TRBJ1-2 | TRBV4-1
CASSYEGPVPWTNEKLFF | TGTGCCAGCAGTTATGAGGGACCGGTCCCGTGGACTAATGAAAAACTGTTTTTT | NA | few | TRBJ1-4 | TRBV6-2/TRBV6-3
CASSLGQRGLDEQFF | TGCGCCAGCAGCTTGGGACAGCGGGGTTTGGATGAGCAGTTCTTC | TRBD2 | NA | TRBJ2-1 | TRBV5-1
CSVTGQLNTEAFF | TGCAGCGTAACCGGACAGCTGAACACTGAAGCTTTCTTT | NA | NA | TRBJ1-1 | TRBV29-1
CASSLIPPIAGGKADTQYF | TGTGCCAGCAGCTTAATCCCTCCCATAGCGGGGGGGAAGGCAGATACGCAGTATTTT | TRBD2 | NA | TRBJ2-3 | TRBV7-2
CAWGTLVRGSEAFF | TGTGCCTGGGGGACCCTAGTACGAGGATCTGAAGCTTTCTTT | NA | NA | TRBJ1-1 | TRBV30
CASSEGPNYGYTF | TGTGCCAGCAGTGAAGGTCCGAACTATGGCTACACCTTC | NA | NA | TRBJ1-2 | TRBV2
CARSLGQGLDLSGNTIYF | TGTGCCAGAAGCTTGGGACAGGGGCTGGATCTCTCTGGAAACACCATATATTTT | TRBD1 | few | TRBJ1-3 | TRBV5-3
CASRTDRAAGELFF | TGTGCCAGCAGAACGGACAGGGCCGCCGGGGAGCTGTTTTTT | TRBD1 | NA | TRBJ2-2 | TRBV2
CASSIWTGDGNQPQHF | TGTGCCAGTAGTATCTGGACAGGGGATGGCAATCAGCCCCAGCATTTT | TRBD1 | many | TRBJ1-5 | TRBV19
CASSRQSSGANVLTF | TGTGCCAGCAGCCGTCAGTCCTCTGGGGCCAACGTCCTGACTTTC | NA | once | TRBJ2-6 | TRBV5-4
CASSHQRGSGELFF | TGTGCCAGCAGCCACCAGCGGGGATCCGGGGAGCTGTTTTTT | TRBD2 | NA | TRBJ2-2 | TRBV3-1/TRBV3-2
CATSDPGQYTGELFF | TGTGCCACCAGTGACCCGGGACAGTACACCGGGGAGCTGTTTTTT | TRBD1 | few | TRBJ2-2 | TRBV24-1
CASSQDGWQYSNQPQHF | TGCGCCAGCAGCCAAGATGGTTGGCAGTATAGCAATCAGCCCCAGCATTTT | NA | NA | TRBJ1-5 | TRBV4-3
CASSLRQTGGNYGYTF | TGTGCCAGCAGCTTGAGACAGACCGGGGGTAACTATGGCTACACCTTC | NA | NA | TRBJ1-2 | TRBV5-6
CASSPGTGDYEQYF | TGTGCCAGCTCGCCCGGGACAGGCGACTACGAGCAGTACTTC | TRBD1 | NA | TRBJ2-7 | TRBV18
CASSHVQPGQHGYGYTF | TGCGCCAGCAGTCACGTCCAGCCGGGACAACATGGGTATGGCTACACCTTC | NA | NA | TRBJ1-2 | TRBV4-3
CASMEGSAYGYTF | TGTGCCAGTATGGAGGGTTCGGCCTATGGCTACACCTTC | NA | NA | TRBJ1-2 | TRBV19
CASTSSGAQFF | TGTGCCAGCACCTCATCGGGCGCGCAGTTCTTC | NA | NA | TRBJ2-1 | TRBV25-1
CASSLGTDTGELFF | TGTGCCAGCAGCTTAGGCACGGACACCGGGGAGCTGTTTTTT | NA | NA | TRBJ2-2 | TRBV7-9
CASSRPGPNTEAFF | TGTGCCAGCAGTCGGCCAGGGCCAAACACTGAAGCTTTCTTT | NA | few | TRBJ1-1 | TRBV6-5
CASSIEQGRMNQPQHF | TGTGCCAGTAGTATAGAACAGGGGAGGATGAACCAGCCCCAGCATTTT | TRBD1 | NA | TRBJ1-5 | TRBV19
CASSLSQRNYNEQFF | TGCGCCAGCAGCTTAAGTCAAAGGAACTACAATGAGCAGTTCTTC | NA | NA | TRBJ2-1 | TRBV5-1
CASSRLSVSQETQYF | TGCGCCAGCAGCCGGTTGTCGGTTTCCCAAGAGACCCAGTACTTC | NA | NA | TRBJ2-5 | TRBV4-1
CAVRGLSGNTIYF | TGTGCCGTGAGGGGACTCTCTGGAAACACCATATATTTT | NA | NA | TRBJ1-3 | TRBV12-3/TRBV12-4
CAWSHSGNTIYF | TGTGCCTGGAGTCACTCTGGAAACACCATATATTTT | NA | NA | TRBJ1-3 | TRBV30
CASSIVSDTQYF | TGTGCCAGTAGTATAGTCTCGGATACGCAGTATTTT | NA | many | TRBJ2-3 | TRBV19
CASSSWVTLERGGTDTQYF | TGTGCCAGCAGCTCGTGGGTGACCCTAGAACGGGGGGGCACAGATACGCAGTATTTT | TRBD2 | NA | TRBJ2-3 | TRBV7-9